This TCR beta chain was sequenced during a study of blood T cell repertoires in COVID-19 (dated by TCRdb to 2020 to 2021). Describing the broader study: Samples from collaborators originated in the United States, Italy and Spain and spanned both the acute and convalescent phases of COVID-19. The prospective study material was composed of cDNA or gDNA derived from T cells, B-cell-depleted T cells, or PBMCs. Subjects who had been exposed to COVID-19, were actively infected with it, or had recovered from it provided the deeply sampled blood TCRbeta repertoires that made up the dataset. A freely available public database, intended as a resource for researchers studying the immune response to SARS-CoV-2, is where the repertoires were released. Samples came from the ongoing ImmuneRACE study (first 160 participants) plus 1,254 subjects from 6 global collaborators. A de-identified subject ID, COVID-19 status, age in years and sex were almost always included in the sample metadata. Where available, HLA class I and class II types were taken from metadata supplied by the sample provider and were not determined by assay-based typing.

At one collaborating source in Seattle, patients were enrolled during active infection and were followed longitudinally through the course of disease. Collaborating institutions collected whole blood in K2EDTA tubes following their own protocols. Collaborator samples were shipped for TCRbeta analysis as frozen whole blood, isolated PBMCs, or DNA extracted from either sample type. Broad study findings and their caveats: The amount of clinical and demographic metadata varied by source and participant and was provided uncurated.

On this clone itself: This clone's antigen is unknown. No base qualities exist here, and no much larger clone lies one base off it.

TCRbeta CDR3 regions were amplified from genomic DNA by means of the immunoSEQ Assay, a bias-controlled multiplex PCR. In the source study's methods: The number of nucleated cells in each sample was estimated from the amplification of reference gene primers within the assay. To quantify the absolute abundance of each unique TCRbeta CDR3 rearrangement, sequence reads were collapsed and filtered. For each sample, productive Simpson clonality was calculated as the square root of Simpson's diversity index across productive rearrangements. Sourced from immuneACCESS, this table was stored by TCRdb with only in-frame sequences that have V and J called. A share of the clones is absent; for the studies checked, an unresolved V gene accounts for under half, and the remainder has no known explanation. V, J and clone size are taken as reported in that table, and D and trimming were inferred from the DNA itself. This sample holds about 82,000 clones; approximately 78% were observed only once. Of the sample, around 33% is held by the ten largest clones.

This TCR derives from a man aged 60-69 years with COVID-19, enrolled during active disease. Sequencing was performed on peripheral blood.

The CDR3: CASSQPGPFGYTF. The nucleotide sequence is TGTGCCAGCAGTCAGCCAGGGCCGTTCGGCTACACCTTC. In this chain, TRBV12-3 or TRBV12-4 is recombined with TRBJ1-2; TRBD1 could be the D gene, as 5 bases match. The CDR3 covers 13 residues, taking in both the cysteine and the phenylalanine. The CDR3 DNA has 39 bases and is translated from base 1. The junction shows trimming of 5 bases on V and 8 bases on J, plus 15 bases between the germline ends.